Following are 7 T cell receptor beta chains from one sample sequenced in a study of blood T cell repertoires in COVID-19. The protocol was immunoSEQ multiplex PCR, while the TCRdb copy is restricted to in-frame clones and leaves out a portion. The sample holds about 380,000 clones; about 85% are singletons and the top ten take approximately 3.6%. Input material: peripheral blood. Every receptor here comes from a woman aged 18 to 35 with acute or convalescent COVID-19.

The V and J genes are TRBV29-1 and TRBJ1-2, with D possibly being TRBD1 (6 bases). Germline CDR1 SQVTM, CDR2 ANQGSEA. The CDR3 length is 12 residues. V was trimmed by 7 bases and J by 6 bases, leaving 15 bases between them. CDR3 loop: CSALQGTDGYTF. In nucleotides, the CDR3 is TGCAGCGCCCTACAGGGTACGGATGGCTACACCTTC.

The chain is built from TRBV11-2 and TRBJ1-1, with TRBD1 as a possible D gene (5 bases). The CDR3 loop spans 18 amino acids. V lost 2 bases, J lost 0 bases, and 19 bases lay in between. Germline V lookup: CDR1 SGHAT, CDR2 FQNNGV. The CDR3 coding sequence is TGTGCCAGCAGCTTATGGGGCTCGGCAGGACGAGTGAACACTGAAGCTTTCTTT. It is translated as CASSLWGSAGRVNTEAFF.

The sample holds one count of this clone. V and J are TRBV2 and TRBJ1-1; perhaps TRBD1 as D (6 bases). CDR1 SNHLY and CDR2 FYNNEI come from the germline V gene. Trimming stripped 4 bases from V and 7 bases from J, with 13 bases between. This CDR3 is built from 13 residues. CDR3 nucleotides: TGTGCCAGCAGTGTTTCCTACAGGGATGAAGCTTTCTTT. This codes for CASSVSYRDEAFF.

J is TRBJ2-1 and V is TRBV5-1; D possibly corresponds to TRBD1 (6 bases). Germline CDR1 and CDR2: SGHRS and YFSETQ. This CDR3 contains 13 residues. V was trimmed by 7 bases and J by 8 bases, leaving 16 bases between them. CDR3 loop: CASAITRGDEQFF. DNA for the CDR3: TGCGCCAGCGCCATTACCAGGGGAGATGAGCAGTTCTTC.

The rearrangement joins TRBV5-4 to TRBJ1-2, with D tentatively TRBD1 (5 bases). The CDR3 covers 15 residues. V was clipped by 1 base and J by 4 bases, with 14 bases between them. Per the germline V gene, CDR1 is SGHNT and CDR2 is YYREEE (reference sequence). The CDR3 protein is CASSLSRAGGYGYTF. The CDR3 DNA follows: TGTGCCAGCAGCTTGTCTAGGGCGGGGGGCTATGGCTACACCTTC.

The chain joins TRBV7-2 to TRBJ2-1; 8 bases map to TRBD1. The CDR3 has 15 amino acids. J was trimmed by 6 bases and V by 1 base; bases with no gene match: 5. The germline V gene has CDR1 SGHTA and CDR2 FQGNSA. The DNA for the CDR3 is TGTGCCAGCAGCTTAGAGACAGGGGTTCGCAATGAGCAGTTCTTC. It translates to CASSLETGVRNEQFF.

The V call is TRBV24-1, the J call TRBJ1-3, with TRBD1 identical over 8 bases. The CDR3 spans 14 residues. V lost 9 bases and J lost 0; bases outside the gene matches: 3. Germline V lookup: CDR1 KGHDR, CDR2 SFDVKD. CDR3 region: CATGQGLSGNTIYF. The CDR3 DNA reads TGTGCCACCGGACAGGGTCTCTCTGGAAACACCATATATTTT.